One and the same sample provided the 28 T cell receptor beta chains below, sequenced in a study of CD8 T cells in Susac syndrome. Random-hexamer reverse transcription was applied to roughly 0.45 to 1 ug RNA. One entry per CDR3 protein results from TCRdb running MiXCR on the immunoSEQ multiplex PCR reads. The table lists hundreds of thousands of distinct CDR3 sequences, 70% to 90% of them singletons, with 0.21% in the top ten. Sequencing was done on a sample of CD8+ T cells from PBMCs. The receptor set was obtained from a human donor with multiple sclerosis.

The chain carries TRBV27 and TRBJ2-7, with no clear D. The germline gives CDR1 MNHEY, CDR2 SMNVEV (reference sequence). V was clipped by 3 bases and J by 7 bases, with 16 bases between them. The CDR3 has 14 residues. The CDR3 sequence: CASSFSWPNLEQYF. In DNA form, the CDR3 reads TGTGCCAGCAGTTTTTCATGGCCTAACCTAGAGCAGTACTTC.

This chain connects TRBV6-2 or TRBV6-3 to TRBJ2-7, with 16 bases that match TRBD2. Per the germline V gene, CDR1 is MNHEY and CDR2 is SVGEGT. The CDR3 consists of 18 residues. The V segment lost 6 bases and the J segment 4 bases; nucleotides outside the gene matches: 12. CDR3 in amino acids: CASSPGTSGRALRYEQYF. CDR3 bases: TGTGCCAGCAGCCCCGGGACTAGCGGGAGGGCCCTCAGGTACGAGCAGTACTTC.

The chain has TRBV25-1 and TRBJ2-5, with no clear D. V dropped 6 bases and J dropped 5 bases, with 22 bases sitting between them. Germline V gene sequence: CDR1 MGHDK, CDR2 SYGVNS. There are 16 residues in the CDR3. CDR3 nucleotide sequence: TGTGCCAGCAGCCGCCCAAGTGGAAGGAAAGGGGAGACCCAGTACTTC. Protein: CASSRPSGRKGETQYF. The full variable domain, completed using reference TRBV25-1 and TRBJ2-5, is EADIYQTPRYLVIGTGKKITLECSQTMGHDKMYWYQQDPGMELHLIHYSYGVNSTEKGDLSSESTVSRIRTEHFPLTLESARPSHTSQYLCASSRPSGRKGETQYFGPGTRLLVL.

V gene TRBV14 combines with J gene TRBJ2-7; 7 nucleotides match TRBD1. The CDR3 totals 15 residues. Germline V gene lookup returns CDR1 SGHDN and CDR2 FVKESK. V lost 3 bases and J lost 0; bases outside the gene matches: 5. The CDR3 is CASSQPGDSSYEQYF. The CDR3 DNA is TGTGCCAGCAGCCAGCCCGGGGACAGCTCCTACGAGCAGTACTTC.

V and J are TRBV15 and TRBJ2-1; D may correspond to TRBD1 or TRBD2 (5 bases each). The CDR3 contains 12 residues. Trimming took 3 bases from V and 5 from J, leaving 5 bases between them. Looked up from germline, CDR1 is LNHNV and CDR2 is YYDKDF (reference sequence). The CDR3 spells CATSRGDNEQFF. Here the CDR3 DNA reads TGTGCCACCAGCAGGGGGGACAATGAGCAGTTCTTC.

The V gene is TRBV25-1, the J gene TRBJ2-2; TRBD1 matches 7 bases. This CDR3 has 13 amino acids. The V gene's germline CDR1 is MGHDK and CDR2 SYGVNS. Trimming cost V 9 bases and J 3 bases; bases outside gene matches: 4. The CDR3: CASRQGYTGELFF. The CDR3 DNA follows: TGTGCCAGTCGACAGGGCTACACCGGGGAGCTGTTTTTT. Filled out from reference TRBV25-1 and TRBJ2-2, the complete variable domain reads EADIYQTPRYLVIGTGKKITLECSQTMGHDKMYWYQQDPGMELHLIHYSYGVNSTEKGDLSSESTVSRIRTEHFPLTLESARPSHTSQYLCASRQGYTGELFFGEGSRLTVL.

There are a few counts of this clonotype. V and J are TRBV19 and TRBJ2-1; the match to TRBD2 covers 9 bases. Germline V gives CDR1 LNHDA, CDR2 SQIVND (reference sequence). After removal of 4 bases from V and 7 bases from J, the junction contained 5 bases not matched to a gene. CDR3 length: 14 amino acids. The CDR3 region has the DNA TGTGCCAGTAGTAGCGGGAGGGCAGAAAATGAGCAGTTCTTC. Residues: CASSSGRAENEQFF.

This clonotype was observed a few times. This chain uses TRBV13 with TRBJ2-5; 9 bases line up with TRBD1. The ends lost 4 bases at V and 2 bases at J; junction bases unmatched: 8. The CDR3 is made up of 16 amino acids. CDR1 is PRHDT and CDR2 is FYEKMQ in the germline V gene (reference sequence). The CDR3 is CASSSRGQGIQETQYF. DNA for the CDR3: TGTGCCAGCAGCTCCCGGGGACAGGGAATTCAAGAGACCCAGTACTTC.

The CDR3 DNA reads as TGTGCCAGCAGCTTAGGGGGGTACTATGGCTACACCTTC. Its translation is CASSLGGYYGYTF. The V gene is TRBV7-9, the J gene TRBJ1-2; D is perhaps TRBD1 (5 bases). Trimming took 1 base from V and 3 from J, leaving 6 bases between them. CDR3 length equals 13 residues. The germline V gene encodes CDR1 SEHNR and CDR2 FQNEAQ (reference sequence).

The chain is built from TRBV23-1 and TRBJ2-4, with 7 bases that match TRBD1. TRBV23-1 is designated an ORF whose function remains uncertain. Trimming cost V 7 bases and J 10 bases; bases outside gene matches: 10. This CDR3 has 13 residues. In DNA form, the CDR3 reads TGCGCCAGCACCCCGGCGACAGGGAGTATTCAGTACTTC. It codes for CASTPATGSIQYF.

J is TRBJ1-5 and V is TRBV6-2 or TRBV6-3, with D possibly TRBD1 on 6 matching bases. The CDR3 runs 14 residues. Germline V gene sequence: CDR1 MNHEY, CDR2 SVGEGT. V was clipped by 7 bases and J by 1 base, with 11 bases between them. CDR3 sequence: CASTAGQSNQPQHF. DNA of the CDR3: TGTGCCAGCACCGCCGGACAGAGCAATCAGCCCCAGCATTTT.

The gene calls are TRBV3-1 and TRBJ2-2, with D maybe TRBD2 (5 bases). CDR3 length: 14 residues. Trimming took off 3 bases at V and 4 bases at J, with 9 bases between the two ends. Germline-derived CDR1 and CDR2 are LGHDT and YNNKEL (reference sequence). The DNA for the CDR3 is TGTGCCAGCAGCCAGATTACTAGCACCGGGGAGCTGTTTTTT. This translates into CASSQITSTGELFF.

The CDR3 DNA follows: TGTGCCAGCAGCCAAGAGGGGACAGGGCAGGTCTACGAGCAGTACTTC. It yields the protein CASSQEGTGQVYEQYF. This chain links TRBV14 with TRBJ2-7; 9 bases are shared with TRBD1. The CDR3 runs 16 residues. Germline CDR1 is SGHDN and CDR2 is FVKESK. With 0 bases clipped from V and 3 bases from J, the junction kept 6 bases outside the gene matches. The complete variable domain, with remaining parts taken from reference TRBV14 and TRBJ2-7, reads EAGVTQFPSHSVIEKGQTVTLRCDPISGHDNLYWYRRVMGKEIKFLLHFVKESKQDESGMPNNRFLAERTGGTYSTLKVQPAELEDSGVYFCASSQEGTGQVYEQYFGPGTRLTVT.

The gene calls are TRBV5-5 and TRBJ1-1; 8 nucleotides align to TRBD1. Germline assignment: CDR1 SGHKS and CDR2 YYEKEE (reference sequence). V was clipped by 2 bases and J by 1 base; unmatched bases: 4. The CDR3 covers 15 residues. The CDR3: CASSFRGQRNTEAFF. In DNA, the CDR3 is TGTGCCAGCAGCTTCAGGGGGCAGCGGAACACTGAAGCTTTCTTT. Filled out from reference TRBV5-5 and TRBJ1-1, the complete variable domain reads DAGVTQSPTHLIKTRGQQVTLRCSPISGHKSVSWYQQVLGQGPQFIFQYYEKEERGRGNFPDRFSARQFPNYSSELNVNALLLGDSALYLCASSFRGQRNTEAFFGQGTRLTVV.

The gene calls are TRBV12-3 or TRBV12-4 and TRBJ2-1, with no clear D. CDR3 length: 13 residues. The ends were cut back, 2 bases at V and 5 bases at J, with 7 bases in the middle. CDR3 sequence: CASSLSSNNEQFF. The CDR3 coding sequence is TGTGCCAGCAGTTTAAGCTCGAACAATGAGCAGTTCTTC.

The chain recombines TRBV4-3 with TRBJ1-4; 7 bases are a match to TRBD1. CDR3 size: 17 residues. V gave up 3 bases and J gave up 6 bases; unmatched junction bases: 13. Germline values: CDR1 LGHNA, CDR2 YSLEER. CDR3 loop: CASSHFDREGGYEKLFF. CDR3 coding DNA: TGCGCCAGCAGCCACTTCGACAGGGAGGGAGGTTATGAAAAACTGTTTTTT.

The chain links TRBV21-1 to TRBJ2-3. TRBV21-1 is a documented pseudogene. The CDR3 extends over 12 amino acids. CDR3 protein: CASRSKGDTQYF. CDR3 nucleotides: TGTGCCAGCAGGTCAAAGGGAGATACGCAGTATTTT.

This chain links TRBV7-9 with TRBJ2-6; D possibly corresponds to TRBD1 (5 bases). Per the germline V gene, CDR1 is SEHNR and CDR2 is FQNEAQ (reference sequence). V dropped 5 bases and J dropped 2 bases, with 10 bases sitting between them. The CDR3 length is 15 residues. The CDR3 coding sequence is TGTGCCAGCAGCCCCCAGGGTGCTGGGGCCAACGTCCTGACTTTC. It is translated as CASSPQGAGANVLTF.

This chain joins TRBV2 and TRBJ2-7; tentatively, D is TRBD2 (6 bases). Germline CDR1 reads SNHLY; CDR2 reads FYNNEI. CDR3 length: 14 residues. Between the trimmed V and J ends, which lost 6 bases and 2 bases, there was a span of 14 bases. DNA for the CDR3: TGTGCCAGCAGGGACCTATGGAGGGCCTACGAGCAGTACTTC. This encodes CASRDLWRAYEQYF.

The gene calls are TRBV20-1 and TRBJ2-7, with 9 bases matching TRBD2. Germline V gene lookup returns CDR1 DFQATT and CDR2 SNEGSKA (reference sequence). This CDR3 is built from 13 residues. DNA for the CDR3: TGCAGGGGAGCGGGAGGTAGCTCCTACGAGCAGTACTTC. This sequence encodes CRGAGGSSYEQYF.

The chain combines TRBV12-3 or TRBV12-4 with TRBJ1-6; 9 bases agree with TRBD1. V shed 6 bases, J shed 7 bases, and the junction held 13 bases outside the gene matches. The CDR3 is 17 amino acids. CDR3 residues: CASSSAPDRGRNSPLHF. The CDR3 region has the DNA TGTGCCAGCAGCTCCGCTCCGGACAGGGGTCGAAATTCACCCCTCCACTTT.

V usage is TRBV28 and J usage is TRBJ2-1; a weak D match, TRBD2 (6 bases). The CDR3 contains 10 residues. CDR1 and CDR2 from the germline V gene are MDHEN and SYDVKM. The CDR3 bases are TGTGCTTCGGGAGCGAATGAGCAGTTCTTC. This translates into CASGANEQFF.

J is TRBJ2-4 and V is TRBV28, with D hard to call. This CDR3 spans 12 amino acids. V lost 3 bases, J lost 2 bases, and 2 bases lay in between. Germline CDR1 is MDHEN and CDR2 is SYDVKM. CDR3 bases: TGTGCCAGCAGTTTGACCAAAAACATTCAGTACTTC. It codes for CASSLTKNIQYF. Full variable domain (rest looked up from reference TRBV28 and TRBJ2-4): DVKVTQSSRYLVKRTGEKVFLECVQDMDHENMFWYRQDPGLGLRLIYFSYDVKMKEKGDIPEGYSVSREKKERFSLILESASTNQTSMYLCASSLTKNIQYFGAGTRLSVL.

The chain recombines TRBV20-1 with TRBJ2-7; possible D gene TRBD1, 8 bases. Germline CDR1 DFQATT, CDR2 SNEGSKA (reference sequence). V lost 7 bases and J lost 2, with 24 bases in between. The CDR3 totals 16 residues. The CDR3 region is CSVAAPNRGGTYEQYF. CDR3 in DNA: TGCAGTGTCGCCGCACCGAACAGGGGGGGAACCTACGAGCAGTACTTC.

The genes are TRBV6-2 or TRBV6-3 and TRBJ2-7; the match to TRBD2 covers 13 bases. Germline V gives CDR1 MNHEY, CDR2 SVGEGT. The ends lost 2 bases at V and 2 bases at J; junction bases unmatched: 3. The CDR3 is 16 amino acids. The chain's CDR3 is CASSYPGTSGTYEQYF. Written as DNA, the CDR3 is TGTGCCAGCAGTTACCCAGGGACTAGCGGGACCTACGAGCAGTACTTC.

This clonotype turned up a few times. The chain carries TRBV5-6 and TRBJ2-7; D gene ambiguous. Trimming took off 6 bases at V and 3 bases at J, with 10 bases between the two ends. Germline V gene lookup returns CDR1 SGHDT and CDR2 YYEEEE. The CDR3 length is 12 residues. CDR3 DNA: TGTGCCAGCAACGGTGAAAGCTACGAGCAGTACTTC. Amino acids: CASNGESYEQYF.

In regard to this clonotype: The junction differs from germline at one of its ends, possibly a read error. The rearrangement joins TRBV27 to TRBJ1-1; D gene ambiguous. CDR3 length: 15 residues. The germline CDR1 and CDR2 sequences are MNHEY and SMNVEV (reference sequence). This chain's CDR3 is CASGLGVVGNTEAFF. The CDR3, as DNA: TGTGCCAGCGGTTTGGGTGTCGTAGGTAACACTGAAGCTTTCTTT.

The V call is TRBV19, the J call TRBJ2-5; D call uncertain. Germline loops: CDR1 LNHDA, CDR2 SQIVND (reference sequence). CDR3 size: 14 residues. Trimming stripped 3 bases from V and 5 bases from J, with 13 bases between. The CDR3 DNA reads as TGTGCCAGTAGTATCGTCCCGGCGGTGGAGACCCAGTACTTC. Translated, it gives CASSIVPAVETQYF.